The source of this TCR beta chain is a study of identical twins. Only healthy Caucasians were enrolled as donors. CDR1 and CDR2 from the germline V gene are LNHNV and YYDKDF (reference sequence). The junction had 11 bases not matched to a gene; V was cut back by 6 bases and J by 4 bases. This CDR3 spans 16 amino acids. Each CDR3 protein is one row after TCRdb ran MiXCR on the 5' RACE reads. Counted here are 200,000 to 250,000 distinct CDR3 sequences, 10% to 15% occurring once; the ten biggest clones make up roughly 4.2%. The study's findings and limits: Its conclusions, products of cross-sectional statistical analysis, did not come from following the same donors. Within cord blood, abundant beta clonotypes carried fewer insertions, but memory repertoires showed no such trend.

This clonotype showed up many times. The antigen is not known. These data were also reused for a study on yellow fever vaccine responses in identical twins. In that study: Reportedly, twins showed a vaccine T cell response that looked partly convergent and partly personalized.

The TCR originated in a woman in her late teens or twenties in good health. Input material: memory (CD45RO+) T cells sorted from blood. The chain carries TRBV15 and TRBJ2-3; 9 positions match TRBD1. CDR3 sequence reads: CATSQEVGQGSDTQYF. Here the CDR3 DNA reads TGTGCCACCAGTCAAGAGGTGGGACAGGGCTCAGATACGCAGTATTTT.